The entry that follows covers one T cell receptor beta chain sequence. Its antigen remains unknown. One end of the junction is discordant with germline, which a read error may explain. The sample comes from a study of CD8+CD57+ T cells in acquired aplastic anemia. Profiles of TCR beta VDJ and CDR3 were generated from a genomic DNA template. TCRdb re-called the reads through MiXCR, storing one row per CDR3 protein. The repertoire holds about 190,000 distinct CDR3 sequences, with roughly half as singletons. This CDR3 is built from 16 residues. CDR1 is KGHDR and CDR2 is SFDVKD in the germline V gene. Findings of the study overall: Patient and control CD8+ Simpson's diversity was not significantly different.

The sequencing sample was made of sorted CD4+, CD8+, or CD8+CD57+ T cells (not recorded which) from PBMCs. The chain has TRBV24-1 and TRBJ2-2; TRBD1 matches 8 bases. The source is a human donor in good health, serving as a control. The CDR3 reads CATSNFGTGATGELFF. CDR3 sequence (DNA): TGTGCCACCAGTAATTTTGGGACAGGCGCCACCGGGGAGCTGTTTTTT.